This T cell receptor beta chain stems from a study of blood T cell repertoires in COVID-19 (TCRdb year 2020). Notes on the research overall: Samples covering the acute and convalescent phases of COVID-19 were provided by collaborators in the United States, Italy and Spain. Subjects who had been exposed to COVID-19, were actively infected with it, or had recovered from it provided the deeply sampled blood TCRbeta repertoires that made up the dataset. Sample metadata almost always included a de-identified subject ID, COVID-19 status, age in years and sex. Where available, HLA class I and class II types were obtained from metadata supplied by the sample provider rather than from assay-based typing. The repertoires were made available in a free public database intended to serve as a resource for research on the immune response to SARS-CoV-2. The material from the prospective study consisted of cDNA or gDNA derived from T cells, B-cell-depleted T cells, or PBMCs. Samples came from the ongoing ImmuneRACE study (first 160 participants) plus 1,254 subjects from 6 global collaborators. Overall study results and their limits: The amount of clinical and demographic metadata varied by source and participant and was provided uncurated.

TCRbeta CDR3 regions were amplified from genomic DNA by means of the immunoSEQ Assay, a bias-controlled multiplex PCR. In the original analysis: The number of nucleated cells in each sample was estimated from the amplification of reference gene primers within the assay. To quantify the absolute abundance of each unique TCRbeta CDR3 rearrangement, sequence reads were collapsed and filtered. For each sample, productive Simpson clonality was calculated as the square root of Simpson's diversity index across productive rearrangements. Held by TCRdb, this immuneACCESS table contains in-frame sequences only and omits some clones. Under half of the omission traces to an unresolved V gene where checked; the cause of the rest is unknown. The V and J calls and clone size are taken from that table; D and trimming were inferred from the DNA. The sample yields 30,000 or so clones; 65% to 70% were counted once. About a sixth of the sample rests with the top ten.

Based on the germline V gene, the CDR1 and CDR2 sequences are MDHEN and SYDVKM. V and J lose 5 bases and 1 base, and a span of 9 bases separates them. From the cysteine up to the phenylalanine, the CDR3 has a length of 14 residues. Only the CDR3 DNA stays, 42 bases, in frame from base 1. About this clone itself: Its target antigen remains unknown. Qualities for individual bases were not recorded, and no much larger clone is one base off.

The collaborating institutions used their own protocols to collect whole blood in K2EDTA tubes. Collaborator samples were shipped for TCRbeta analysis as frozen whole blood, isolated PBMCs, or DNA extracted from either sample type. In this chain, TRBV28 is recombined with TRBJ1-3; the D gene is not confidently resolved. The clonotype was recovered from a human donor in a cohort sampled during active COVID-19. Sequenced material: peripheral blood. The DNA sequence is given as TGTGCCAGCAGTACCCGGTCTTCTGGAAACACCATATATTTT. The translation is CASSTRSSGNTIYF.